The 16 T cell receptor beta chains listed next were all sequenced from one sample in a study of technical replicates of blood from a handful of donors. Some clones are missing from TCRdb's copy, which holds only in-frame ones; the method was immunoSEQ multiplex PCR. This table holds 80,000 to 100,000 clones, under 95% found once. Sequencing input: T cells isolated from PBMCs. The receptor set was obtained from a human donor in good health.

The chain has TRBV7-9 and TRBJ1-4; 9 bases are a match to TRBD1. The CDR3 sequence is 17 residues long. V was pared by 4 bases and J by 6 bases, with 12 bases of the junction left unmatched. Germline loops: CDR1 SEHNR, CDR2 FQNEAQ (reference sequence). CDR3 in amino acids: CASSSNQRTGGDEKLFF. Here the CDR3 DNA reads TGTGCCAGCAGCTCAAATCAACGTACAGGGGGCGATGAAAAACTGTTTTTT.

This clone came up once. The chain has TRBV28 and TRBJ2-1; 9 bases agree with TRBD2. Germline V CDR1 and CDR2: MDHEN, SYDVKM. With 6 bases clipped from V and 9 bases from J, the junction kept 12 bases outside the gene matches. The CDR3 totals 15 residues. The CDR3 protein is CASRVATAGGTEQFF. CDR3 in DNA: TGTGCCAGCAGGGTGGCTACAGCGGGAGGAACTGAGCAGTTCTTC. Supplemented by reference TRBV28 and TRBJ2-1, the full variable domain reads DVKVTQSSRYLVKRTGEKVFLECVQDMDHENMFWYRQDPGLGLRLIYFSYDVKMKEKGDIPEGYSVSREKKERFSLILESASTNQTSMYLCASRVATAGGTEQFFGPGTRLTVL.

This chain uses TRBV6-5 with TRBJ2-5, with 8 bases that match TRBD2. CDR1 MNHEY and CDR2 SVGAGI come from the germline V gene. The CDR3 length is 14 residues. V was clipped by 3 bases and J by 5 bases; unmatched bases: 5. The CDR3 DNA reads as TGTGCCAGCAGTTATGCGGGCGGGGGGGAGACCCAGTACTTC. This codes for CASSYAGGGETQYF.

The chain uses TRBV11-2 and TRBJ1-3; possible D gene TRBD1, 6 bases. Germline loops: CDR1 SGHAT, CDR2 FQNNGV. Trimming cost V 4 bases and J 1 base, with 23 bases left between them. The CDR3 contains 19 residues. CDR3 in amino acids: CASSSLKTDRFWSGNTIYF. In DNA form, the CDR3 reads TGTGCCAGCAGCTCCCTCAAAACCGACAGGTTTTGGTCTGGAAACACCATATATTTT. Full variable domain (rest looked up from reference TRBV11-2 and TRBJ1-3): EAGVAQSPRYKIIEKRQSVAFWCNPISGHATLYWYQQILGQGPKLLIQFQNNGVVDDSQLPKDRFSAERLKGVDSTLKIQPAKLEDSAVYLCASSSLKTDRFWSGNTIYFGEGSWLTVV.

The V and J genes are TRBV27 and TRBJ2-7, with 7 bases fitting TRBD2. Germline trimming cut 4 bases from V and 3 bases from J; bases unmatched to any gene: 3. This CDR3 comprises 13 residues. Germline-derived CDR1 and CDR2 are MNHEY and SMNVEV (reference sequence). CDR3 protein: CASSSRTSYEQYF. CDR3 coding DNA: TGTGCCAGCAGTTCCAGGACTAGCTACGAGCAGTACTTC.

This chain joins TRBV10-1 and TRBJ2-1, with D uncertain. The CDR3 covers 15 residues. Germline V gene sequence: CDR1 WNHNN, CDR2 SYGVQD (reference sequence). The V end lost 2 bases, the J end lost 0 bases, and 8 bases lay between the germline ends. The DNA for the CDR3 is TGCGCCAGCAGTGAGCTGGCAGGCTCCTACAATGAGCAGTTCTTC. Its translation: CASSELAGSYNEQFF.

The V call is TRBV7-8, the J call TRBJ2-4; no clear D gene. Trimming left V 2 bases short and J 5 bases short, with 16 bases between. The CDR3 is made up of 16 amino acids. Per germline, CDR1 SGHVS and CDR2 FQNEAQ. CDR3 bases: TGTGCCAGCAGCTTATCACCCCCCGGTGTGGAAAACATTCAGTACTTC. Its translation is CASSLSPPGVENIQYF.

This clone appeared once. This sequence joins TRBV18 and TRBJ1-5; no clear D gene. This CDR3 region has 16 residues. Germline CDR1 reads KGHSH; CDR2 reads LQKENI. V was clipped by 6 bases and J by 3 bases, with 18 bases between them. CDR3 protein: CASSGEYRGLNQPQHF. CDR3 in DNA: TGTGCCAGCTCCGGGGAGTATCGGGGTCTCAATCAGCCCCAGCATTTT. The full variable domain, with the rest looked up from reference TRBV18 and TRBJ1-5, is NAGVMQNPRHLVRRRGQEARLRCSPMKGHSHVYWYRQLPEEGLKFMVYLQKENIIDESGMPKERFSAEFPKEGPSILRIQQVVRGDSAAYFCASSGEYRGLNQPQHFGDGTRLSIL.

J is TRBJ1-1 and V is TRBV5-1, with a tentative D call TRBD1 (6 bases). The CDR3 has 14 amino acids. Germline V lookup: CDR1 SGHRS, CDR2 YFSETQ. V was trimmed by 6 bases and J by 1 base, leaving 13 bases between them. CDR3 sequence (DNA): TGCGCCAGCAACCAAATAGGGGGGAACACTGAAGCTTTCTTT. This gives the protein CASNQIGGNTEAFF.

The CDR3 bases are TGCGCCAGCAGCCGAGGAGAGGGGGCATCCTACGAGCAGTACTTC. Its protein product is CASSRGEGASYEQYF. The chain joins TRBV4-1 to TRBJ2-7; 7 bases align to TRBD1. The length of the CDR3 is 15 residues. Trimming cost V 4 bases and J 1 base; bases outside gene matches: 7. Germline lookup yields CDR1 MGHRA and CDR2 YSYEKL.

The genes are TRBV11-2 and TRBJ2-7; 10 bases are a match to TRBD2. There are 13 residues in the CDR3. V was clipped by 8 bases and J by 3 bases; unmatched bases: 4. The germline V gene encodes CDR1 SGHAT and CDR2 FQNNGV. The DNA of the CDR3 is TGTGCCAGCGAAGCGGGGGGGAGCTACGAGCAGTACTTC. This encodes CASEAGGSYEQYF.

The V and J genes are TRBV7-6 and TRBJ2-5, with 11 positions matching TRBD2. After removal of 0 bases from V and 5 bases from J, the junction contained 11 bases not matched to a gene. This CDR3 comprises 18 residues. Germline V gene lookup returns CDR1 SGHVS and CDR2 FNYEAQ. The CDR3 nucleotides are TGTGCCAGCAGCTTAGCGGGAGTAGCGGGAGGGCCGGACGAGACCCAGTACTTC. As protein: CASSLAGVAGGPDETQYF.

This clone has only one observation. The chain couples TRBV28 to TRBJ2-5, with TRBD1 as a possible D gene (6 bases). With 2 bases removed from V and 1 base from J, the gap between germline ends came to 14 bases. Germline lookup yields CDR1 MDHEN and CDR2 SYDVKM. The CDR3 is 16 amino acids. The CDR3 nucleotides are TGTGCCAGCAGTTTACCCTTACAGGGTGGCCAAGAGACCCAGTACTTC. Amino acid sequence: CASSLPLQGGQETQYF.

This sequence joins TRBV28 and TRBJ2-7; TRBD2 matches at 11 bases. The ends lost 3 bases at V and 4 bases at J; junction bases unmatched: 8. This CDR3 region has 16 residues. The germline V gene encodes CDR1 MDHEN and CDR2 SYDVKM. The CDR3 reads CASSLGVAGGRYEQYF. DNA of the CDR3: TGTGCCAGCAGTTTGGGGGTAGCGGGAGGGAGGTACGAGCAGTACTTC.

This chain uses TRBV28 with TRBJ1-5, with D unresolved. CDR3 size: 11 residues. Germline loops: CDR1 MDHEN, CDR2 SYDVKM. Trimming shortened V by 7 bases and J by 5 bases, and 6 bases separated the two germline ends. The CDR3 protein is CASNSDQPQHF. The CDR3, as DNA: TGTGCCAGCAATTCGGATCAGCCCCAGCATTTT.

The V and J genes are TRBV19 and TRBJ2-5; TRBD2 matches at 9 bases. J was trimmed by 4 bases and V by 3 bases; bases with no gene match: 6. Germline V CDR1 and CDR2: LNHDA, SQIVND (reference sequence). The CDR3 is 15 residues long. CDR3 nucleotides: TGTGCCAGTAGTATCGCGGGAGGGCCACGAGAGACCCAGTACTTC. Translated: CASSIAGGPRETQYF.